These 10 T cell receptor beta chains were all obtained from the same sample, sequenced in a study of HIV-infected patients and healthy controls. Whole blood was used without fractionation, so all unsorted peripheral T cells were included. About 450 ng RNA was reverse transcribed with alpha and beta constant-region primers. Each of the alpha and beta chains got its own library through chain-specific third strand synthesis with indices. In TCRdb, the 5' RACE reads were re-called with MiXCR into one record per CDR3 protein. The sample contains 7,500 to 8,000 distinct CDR3 sequences, 6.1% of which appear only once. The input for sequencing was blood, taken before antiretroviral therapy. The receptors were gathered from an adult with HIV infection.

In this sample, this clonotype is medium-sized (0.01 to 0.1%). The rearrangement links TRBV6-1 to TRBJ2-1; the D gene is possibly TRBD1 (6 bases). Trimming cost V 5 bases and J 0 bases, with 14 bases left between them. This CDR3 region has 16 residues. The germline V gene encodes CDR1 MNHNS and CDR2 SASEGT. CDR3 loop: CASSQWTESSYNEQFF. The CDR3 nucleotides are TGTGCCAGCAGTCAGTGGACAGAAAGCTCCTACAATGAGCAGTTCTTC.

This clonotype is labeled as medium-sized. The gene calls are TRBV9 and TRBJ1-2; D is perhaps TRBD1 (6 bases). V lost 8 bases to trimming and J lost 4 bases, with 12 bases between them. CDR1 and CDR2 (germline): SGDLS, YYNGEE. The CDR3 loop spans 12 amino acids. The CDR3 nucleotides read TGTGCCAGTACAGGGTATAGCTATGGCTACACCTTC. Translation gives CASTGYSYGYTF.

Within the sample, this clonotype is medium-sized. The V and J genes are TRBV6-2 or TRBV6-3 and TRBJ2-5; D not resolved. There are 12 residues in the CDR3. V lost 0 bases and J 4 bases, leaving 3 bases between the germline ends. The V gene's germline CDR1 is MNHEY and CDR2 SVGEGT. Written as DNA, the CDR3 is TGTGCCAGCAGTTACTCGAGAGAGACCCAGTACTTC. Translating gives CASSYSRETQYF.

The CDR3 spells CASSPRQGDEKLFF. CDR3 coding DNA: TGTGCCAGCAGCCCCCGGCAGGGTGATGAAAAACTGTTTTTT. The rearrangement joins TRBV7-9 to TRBJ1-4; D is possibly TRBD1 (5 bases). Germline V CDR1 and CDR2: SEHNR, FQNEAQ (reference sequence). V lost 5 bases, J lost 6 bases, and 13 bases lay in between. This CDR3 contains 14 residues.

This clonotype counts as medium-sized. V and J are TRBV5-1 and TRBJ2-5; D may be TRBD1 (5 bases). The CDR3 spans 16 residues. The ends were cut back, 0 bases at V and 3 bases at J, with 15 bases in the middle. In germline, CDR1 is SGHRS, CDR2 YFSETQ. The CDR3 DNA sequence: TGCGCCAGCAGCTTGGCCTCAAGGGGAATAGAAGAGACCCAGTACTTC. Amino acids: CASSLASRGIEETQYF.

This clonotype has ten or more counts. V and J are TRBV19 and TRBJ2-2; tentatively, D is TRBD1 (6 bases). With 3 bases removed from V and 7 bases from J, the gap between germline ends came to 6 bases. In germline, CDR1 is LNHDA, CDR2 SQIVND (reference sequence). The CDR3 runs 12 residues. CDR3 residues: CASSIRGGELFF. CDR3 in DNA: TGTGCCAGTAGTATCAGGGGCGGGGAGCTGTTTTTT.

This sequence joins TRBV20-1 and TRBJ2-3; the D is unclear. Trimming shortened V by 4 bases and J by 3 bases, and 5 bases separated the two germline ends. This CDR3 contains 11 residues. Germline-derived CDR1 and CDR2 are DFQATT and SNEGSKA (reference sequence). DNA for the CDR3: TGCAGTGCTAAGACGACAGATACGCAGTATTTT. This codes for CSAKTTDTQYF.

This clonotype was seen ten or more times. The rearrangement uses TRBV20-1 and TRBJ1-5, with 7 bases fitting TRBD1. Losses at the gene ends were 5 bases for V and 6 bases for J; bases not matched to a gene: 7. From germline, CDR1 is DFQATT and CDR2 SNEGSKA (reference sequence). This CDR3 has 13 amino acids. This CDR3 reads CSAAIYRGQPQHF. The CDR3 nucleotides read TGCAGTGCTGCTATTTACAGGGGTCAGCCCCAGCATTTT.

This clonotype was seen more than once but under ten times. The chain employs TRBV12-5 and TRBJ1-6, with D maybe TRBD1 (5 bases). V was cut by 0 bases and J by 10 bases, with 19 bases left in between. The CDR3 has 17 amino acids. CDR1 is LGHNT, CDR2 FRNRAP, per germline. Here the CDR3 reads CASGLVKEGPRDSPLHF. The CDR3 region has the DNA TGTGCTAGTGGTTTGGTAAAGGAGGGCCCCCGGGACTCACCCCTCCACTTT.

In this sample, this clonotype turned up many times. The CDR3 sequence is CASRDKDTEAFF. The CDR3 nucleotides read TGCGCCAGCCGAGATAAGGACACTGAAGCTTTCTTT. This chain uses TRBV5-1 with TRBJ1-1; D not resolved. Looked up from germline, CDR1 is SGHRS and CDR2 is YFSETQ. The V end lost 7 bases, the J end lost 3 bases, and 10 bases lay between the germline ends. The CDR3 totals 12 residues.